This TCR beta chain emerged from a study of blood T cell repertoires in COVID-19. About the research overall: Italy, Spain and the United States were the sources of the convalescent and acute COVID-19 samples.

TCRdb's copy holds only in-frame clones and misses some; the assay was immunoSEQ multiplex PCR. The table has 190,000 or so clones, 89% seen once. The CDR3 runs 13 residues. Per germline, CDR1 MDHEN and CDR2 SYDVKM. V trimming: 8 bases; J trimming: 5 bases; junction bases outside the gene matches: 6. The genes are TRBV28 and TRBJ2-3; 8 positions agree with TRBD1. Sequenced input: peripheral blood. This clonotype was obtained from a man aged 40-49 years with acute or convalescent COVID-19. Here the CDR3 reads CASVGTGKDTQYF. CDR3 nucleotide sequence: TGTGCCAGCGTCGGGACAGGAAAAGATACGCAGTATTTT. The whole variable domain, remainder taken from reference TRBV28 and TRBJ2-3, is DVKVTQSSRYLVKRTGEKVFLECVQDMDHENMFWYRQDPGLGLRLIYFSYDVKMKEKGDIPEGYSVSREKKERFSLILESASTNQTSMYLCASVGTGKDTQYFGPGTRLTVL.